This T cell receptor (beta chain) appears in the sequencing data of a study of cytomegalovirus exposure and HLA in healthy donors. For this clone: The antigen is not known.

V was clipped by 2 bases and J by 5 bases, with 19 bases between them. Germline loops: CDR1 MDHEN, CDR2 SYDVKM. The CDR3 spans 16 residues. Study results and limitations: Earlier analysis found most TCR beta V segments productive about 87% or about 30% of the time.

The PCR had 60 Vbeta and 13 Jbeta primers. Sequenced by immunoSEQ multiplex PCR; TCRdb stores in-frame clones only, minus some. Here the sample spans 160,000 or so clones, roughly 88% being singletons. This receptor was taken from a woman under 30 in good health and CMV-seronegative. Sequencing was done on a sample of PBMCs. This sequence joins TRBV28 and TRBJ2-7, with D possibly being TRBD2 (6 bases). The CDR3: CASSLPLGGSLHEQYF. In nucleotides, the CDR3 is TGTGCCAGCAGTTTACCCTTGGGGGGTAGTCTCCACGAGCAGTACTTC.